The 11 T cell receptor beta chains presented below share a single source sample, sequenced in a study of blood T cell repertoires in COVID-19. The assay was immunoSEQ multiplex PCR, and TCRdb's table has in-frame clones only and misses some. Here the sample spans under 7,000 clones, about 88% being singletons. Specimen: peripheral blood. The receptors originated from a human donor in a cohort sampled during active COVID-19.

The sample holds a few counts of this clone. The V gene is TRBV7-9, the J gene TRBJ1-4, with D possibly being TRBD1 (6 bases). CDR1 is SEHNR and CDR2 is FQNEAQ in the germline V gene (reference sequence). There are 14 residues in the CDR3. V lost 4 bases, J lost 5 bases, and 11 bases lay in between. The CDR3 bases are TGTGCCAGCAGCTCCGGGGGGCGGAATGAAAAACTGTTTTTT. Its translation: CASSSGGRNEKLFF.

The chain combines TRBV10-2 with TRBJ1-1; tentative D call: TRBD1 (5 bases). Between the trimmed V and J ends, which lost 6 bases and 2 bases, there was a span of 16 bases. This CDR3 has 15 residues. Germline loops: CDR1 WSHSY, CDR2 SAAADI. The CDR3 nucleotides are TGCGCCAGCAGCTCGACAGCCGCCGGCAACACTGAAGCTTTCTTT. Encoded protein: CASSSTAAGNTEAFF.

The CDR3 DNA is TGTGCCACCAGTGATATCAGGGGTTCAGGAGATACGCAGTATTTT. The encoded protein is CATSDIRGSGDTQYF. The V call is TRBV24-1, the J call TRBJ2-3; possibly TRBD1 for D (6 bases). Trimming took off 3 bases at V and 5 bases at J, with 14 bases between the two ends. The germline V gene has CDR1 KGHDR and CDR2 SFDVKD. The CDR3 runs to 15 residues.

This chain uses TRBV24-1 with TRBJ2-3, with D possibly TRBD2 on 6 matching bases. Germline V gene data show CDR1 as KGHDR and CDR2 as SFDVKD. V lost 4 bases to trimming and J lost 6 bases, with 16 bases between them. This CDR3 is built from 15 residues. This chain's CDR3 is CATSELGLDMDTQYF. CDR3 DNA: TGTGCCACCAGTGAGCTGGGACTTGACATGGATACGCAGTATTTT.

This chain uses TRBV28 with TRBJ2-7; D perhaps matches TRBD2 (5 bases). V dropped 3 bases and J dropped 5 bases, with 20 bases sitting between them. CDR1 MDHEN and CDR2 SYDVKM come from the germline V gene. This CDR3 is 16 amino acids long. CDR3 sequence (DNA): TGTGCCAGCAGTTTTGCCTCTCCCACTAGGCCTAACGAGCAGTACTTC. Translation gives CASSFASPTRPNEQYF.

This clone was recorded only once. The chain uses TRBV5-1 and TRBJ1-2; 7 nucleotides align to TRBD1. This CDR3 is built from 15 residues. Germline V CDR1 and CDR2: SGHRS, YFSETQ. V was clipped by 0 bases and J by 4 bases; unmatched bases: 6. Here the CDR3 reads CASSLDGQALYGYTF. In nucleotides, the CDR3 is TGCGCCAGCAGCTTGGACGGACAGGCCCTCTATGGCTACACCTTC.

CDR3 sequence (DNA): TGTGCCAGCAGTTACCCCCCGGGGAGAAAGGTAGCCGCCTACGAGCAGTACTTC. This translates into CASSYPPGRKVAAYEQYF. V usage is TRBV6-2 or TRBV6-3 and J usage is TRBJ2-7; possible D gene TRBD2, 5 bases. The V end was cut by 2 bases, the J end by 2 bases, with 22 bases between. Germline lookup yields CDR1 MNHEY and CDR2 SVGEGT. The CDR3 runs to 18 residues.

The V call is TRBV11-3, the J call TRBJ2-2, with D unclear. The CDR3 contains 13 residues. Trimming removed 5 bases at V and 2 bases at J, with 6 bases between. CDR1 and CDR2 from the germline V gene are SGHNT and YENEEA. The CDR3 loop is CASSLSNTGELFF. The CDR3 DNA is TGTGCCAGCAGCCTCTCCAACACCGGGGAGCTGTTTTTT.

The rearrangement links TRBV6-5 to TRBJ1-5; 8 nucleotides match TRBD1. Unmatched junction bases numbered 7, after V lost 4 bases and J lost 5 bases. Germline loops: CDR1 MNHEY, CDR2 SVGAGI. This CDR3 is built from 15 residues. The CDR3 is CASSWTGSYDQPQHF. CDR3 coding DNA: TGTGCCAGCAGTTGGACAGGGTCTTACGATCAGCCCCAGCATTTT.

The chain links TRBV5-1 to TRBJ2-7; D possibly corresponds to TRBD1 (7 bases). CDR1 is SGHRS and CDR2 is YFSETQ in the germline V gene. The CDR3 is made up of 16 amino acids. V lost 0 bases to trimming and J lost 3 bases, with 16 bases between them. CDR3 bases: TGCGCCAGCAGCTTGGAAGTACAGGGGACTTACTACGAGCAGTACTTC. Its protein is CASSLEVQGTYYEQYF.

The chain is built from TRBV4-2 and TRBJ2-2, with 12 bases that match TRBD2. Looked up from germline, CDR1 is LGHNA and CDR2 is YNFKEQ. The J segment lost 5 bases and the V segment lost 0 bases, leaving 7 bases of the junction unmatched. The CDR3 consists of 18 residues. The CDR3 DNA follows: TGTGCCAGCAGCCAAGATGCTAGCGGGAGGGCCTGGACCGGGGAGCTGTTTTTT. This codes for CASSQDASGRAWTGELFF.